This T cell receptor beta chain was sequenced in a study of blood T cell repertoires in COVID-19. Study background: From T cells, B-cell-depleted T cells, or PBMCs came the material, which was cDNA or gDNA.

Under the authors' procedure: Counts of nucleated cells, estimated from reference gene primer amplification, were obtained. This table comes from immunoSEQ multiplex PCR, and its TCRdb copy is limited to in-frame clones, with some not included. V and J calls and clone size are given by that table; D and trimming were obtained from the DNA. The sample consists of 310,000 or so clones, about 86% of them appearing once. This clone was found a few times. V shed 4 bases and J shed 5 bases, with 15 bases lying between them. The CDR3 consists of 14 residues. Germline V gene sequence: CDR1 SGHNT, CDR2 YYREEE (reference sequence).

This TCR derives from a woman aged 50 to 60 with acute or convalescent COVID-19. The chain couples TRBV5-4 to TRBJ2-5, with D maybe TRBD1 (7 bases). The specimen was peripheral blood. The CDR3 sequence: CASSPSGGLETQYF. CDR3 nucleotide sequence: TGTGCCAGCAGCCCTTCAGGGGGGCTGGAGACCCAGTACTTC.